A single sample is the source of the 9 T cell receptor beta chains below, sequenced in a study of blood T cells in healthy people across ages. A second PCR of roughly 6 to 12 cycles used a sample-barcoded 5' primer and a J-beta primer mix. TCRdb re-called the 5' RACE reads with MiXCR, one entry per CDR3 protein. The table lists about 1,600,000 distinct CDR3 sequences, approximately 38% of them singletons, with 7.9% in the top ten. The sample comprised blood. These receptors were obtained from a woman aged 18-29 years in good health.

This chain links TRBV27 with TRBJ2-7; tentatively, D is TRBD1 (6 bases). This CDR3 has 14 amino acids. V dropped 10 bases and J dropped 4 bases, with 20 bases sitting between them. The germline CDR1 and CDR2 sequences are MNHEY and SMNVEV (reference sequence). In nucleotides, the CDR3 is TGTGCCACCAGGGGTTTCAGGGGATGGTACGAGCAGTACTTC. Its translation is CATRGFRGWYEQYF.

The chain is built from TRBV7-9 and TRBJ2-2, with D possibly matching TRBD1 (5 bases). The CDR3 spans 15 residues. Germline V gives CDR1 SEHNR, CDR2 FQNEAQ (reference sequence). The V gene lost 3 bases and the J gene lost 3 bases, with 11 bases spanning the gap. The CDR3: CASSFRKGYTGELFF. CDR3 bases: TGTGCCAGCAGCTTTCGGAAGGGGTACACCGGGGAGCTGTTTTTT.

The CDR3 is CASSTLLETNQPQHF. The DNA of the CDR3 is TGTGCCAGCAGTACCCTTCTGGAGACTAATCAGCCCCAGCATTTT. The chain is built from TRBV6-5 and TRBJ1-5; D gene unclear. V was pared by 5 bases and J by 4 bases, with 15 bases between. The CDR3 runs to 15 residues. Germline CDR1 MNHEY, CDR2 SVGAGI.

The chain is built from TRBV3-1 and TRBJ1-1, with D possibly TRBD1 on 5 matching bases. Germline CDR1 and CDR2: LGHDT and YNNKEL (reference sequence). Trimming took 1 base from V and 11 from J, leaving 11 bases between them. This CDR3 comprises 12 residues. The CDR3 nucleotides read TGTGCCAGCAGCCAAGGAGGACAAAGGGCTTTCTTT. Translation: CASSQGGQRAFF. Looking up the rest from reference TRBV3-1 and TRBJ1-1 gives the full variable domain: DTAVSQTPKYLVTQMGNDKSIKCEQNLGHDTMYWYKQDSKKFLKIMFSYNNKELIINETVPNRFSPKSPDKAHLNLHINSLELGDSAVYFCASSQGGQRAFFGQGTRLTVV.

Note on this clonotype: At one end the junction does not follow the germline gene, possibly because of a read error. V is TRBV7-7 and J is TRBJ2-3, with D hard to call. The CDR3 has 14 amino acids. The germline V gene has CDR1 SSHAT and CDR2 FNYEAQ (reference sequence). The CDR3 DNA follows: TGTGCTAGCAGCTTAAATATGCAGCTCGATACGCAGTATTTT. Protein: CASSLNMQLDTQYF.

CDR3 nucleotide sequence: TGCGCCAGCAGCCTGGAGGACTACCCAGTCTACGAGCAGTACTTC. Amino acid sequence: CASSLEDYPVYEQYF. This chain connects TRBV5-1 to TRBJ2-7, with a possible D match to TRBD2 (6 bases). The germline gives CDR1 SGHRS, CDR2 YFSETQ. The ends were cut back, 4 bases at V and 3 bases at J, with 17 bases in the middle. The CDR3 is 15 amino acids.

V and J are TRBV24-1 and TRBJ1-1, with a tentative D call TRBD1 (5 bases). V shed 2 bases and J shed 8 bases, with 8 bases lying between them. CDR1 and CDR2 (germline): KGHDR, SFDVKD. The CDR3 loop spans 12 amino acids. CDR3 nucleotide sequence: TGTGCCACCAGTGATTGGGGGAGGGAAGCTTTCTTT. This sequence encodes CATSDWGREAFF.

CDR3 residues: CASSSPTRDTASGGSYNEQFF. In nucleotides, the CDR3 is TGCGCCAGCAGCTCGCCAACCCGGGACACCGCTAGCGGGGGATCCTACAATGAGCAGTTCTTC. This chain uses TRBV5-1 with TRBJ2-1; 10 nucleotides match TRBD2. V shed 3 bases and J 1 base; nucleotides not matched to a gene: 19. CDR1 is SGHRS and CDR2 is YFSETQ in the germline V gene. This CDR3 contains 21 residues.

The chain recombines TRBV9 with TRBJ2-5; unclear D gene. The CDR3 covers 15 residues. The germline V and J ends were trimmed by 3 bases and 1 base, with 13 bases remaining between them. Germline-derived CDR1 and CDR2 are SGDLS and YYNGEE. CDR3 sequence (DNA): TGTGCCAGCAGCGCCGCTCTAGGAACCCAAGAGACCCAGTACTTC. It encodes CASSAALGTQETQYF.